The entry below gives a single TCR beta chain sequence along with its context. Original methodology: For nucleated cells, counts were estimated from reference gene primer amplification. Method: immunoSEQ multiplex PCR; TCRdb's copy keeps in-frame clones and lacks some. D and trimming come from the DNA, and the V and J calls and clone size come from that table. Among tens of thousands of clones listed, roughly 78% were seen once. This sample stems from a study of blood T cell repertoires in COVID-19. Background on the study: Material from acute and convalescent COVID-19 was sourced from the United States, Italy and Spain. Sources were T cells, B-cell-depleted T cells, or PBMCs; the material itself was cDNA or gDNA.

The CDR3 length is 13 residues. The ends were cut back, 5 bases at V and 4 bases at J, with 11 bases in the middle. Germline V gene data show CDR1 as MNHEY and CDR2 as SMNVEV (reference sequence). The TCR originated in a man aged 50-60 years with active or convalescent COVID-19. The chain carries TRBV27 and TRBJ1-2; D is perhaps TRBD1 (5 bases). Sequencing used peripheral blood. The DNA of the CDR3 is TGTGCCAGCAGTGGGACTGGCTCCTATGGCTACACCTTC. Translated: CASSGTGSYGYTF.